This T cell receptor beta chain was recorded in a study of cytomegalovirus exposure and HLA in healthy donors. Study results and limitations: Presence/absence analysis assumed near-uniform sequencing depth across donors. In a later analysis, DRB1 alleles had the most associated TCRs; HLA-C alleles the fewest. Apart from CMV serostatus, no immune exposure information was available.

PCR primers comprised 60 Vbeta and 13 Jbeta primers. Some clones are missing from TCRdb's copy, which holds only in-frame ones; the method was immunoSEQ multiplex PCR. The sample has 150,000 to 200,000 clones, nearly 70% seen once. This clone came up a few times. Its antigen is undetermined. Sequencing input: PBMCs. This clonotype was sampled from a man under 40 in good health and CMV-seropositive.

For the CDR3, the DNA is TGTGCCAGCAGCCCCTGGACCCAGTACTTC. Amino acid sequence: CASSPWTQYF. V gene TRBV9 combines with J gene TRBJ2-5; D is ambiguous. With 4 bases removed from V and 7 bases from J, the gap between germline ends came to 5 bases. In germline, CDR1 is SGDLS, CDR2 YYNGEE. This CDR3 has 10 residues.